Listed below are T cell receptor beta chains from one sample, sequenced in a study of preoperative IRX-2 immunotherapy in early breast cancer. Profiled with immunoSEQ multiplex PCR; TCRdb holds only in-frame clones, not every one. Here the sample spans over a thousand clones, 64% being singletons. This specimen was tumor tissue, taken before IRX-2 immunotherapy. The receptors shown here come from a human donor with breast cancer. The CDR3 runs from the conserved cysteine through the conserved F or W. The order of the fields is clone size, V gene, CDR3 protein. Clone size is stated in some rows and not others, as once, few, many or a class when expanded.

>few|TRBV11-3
CASSLGRGGNTIYF
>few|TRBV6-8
CASRKTGNFPGELFF
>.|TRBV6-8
CASSYSGTGGSQPQHF
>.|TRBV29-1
CSVWDRGGSDYGYTF
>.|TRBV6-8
CASIEEPPYGYTF
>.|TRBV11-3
CASSLSGGIQETQYF
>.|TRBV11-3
CASSSYRGLADTQYF
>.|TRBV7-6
CASSSGGAGNTIYF
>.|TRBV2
CASSWDTSGYGYTF
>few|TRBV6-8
CASTTLATALSYNEQFF
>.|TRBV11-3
CASSLEVGGGAKTQYF
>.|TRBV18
CASSPPTSGHNEQFF
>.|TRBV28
CASSPTTSGGPLTSYNEQFF
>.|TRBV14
CASSHGGALGTEAFF
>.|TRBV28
CASSFQGQGRLWQPQHF
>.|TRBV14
CASSIGQGYRAPLHF
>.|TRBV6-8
CASSSADSYGYTF
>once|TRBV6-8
CASSMAGEDEQYF
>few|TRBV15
CATSRTAGVSGNTIYF